This T cell receptor beta chain was documented in a study of siplizumab effects on memory and regulatory T cells. TCR templates, about 97,000 per sample, were assayed. The protocol was immunoSEQ multiplex PCR, while the TCRdb copy is restricted to in-frame clones and leaves out a portion. Of roughly 120,000 clones listed, 92% are singletons. Germline values: CDR1 PRHDT, CDR2 FYEKMQ (reference sequence). Trimming stripped 5 bases from V and 1 base from J, with 14 bases between. This CDR3 comprises 15 residues. Sequencing was carried out using Tregs sorted from blood. This TCR was sampled from a human donor in good health. The chain recombines TRBV13 with TRBJ1-1; D may be TRBD1 (6 bases). The CDR3 DNA is TGTGCCAGCAGCCCCCGACAGGTTACGAACACTGAAGCTTTCTTT. Its protein product is CASSPRQVTNTEAFF.